This T cell receptor beta chain was recovered during a study of shared clonotypes between healthy human individuals. Study-wide findings and caveats: The authors sampled blood alone, and tissue repertoires likely differ.

The study enrolled healthy HIV-negative adults without recent acute infections or vaccinations as donors. A note on this clone: The target antigen is unknown.

Per the original data handling: ImmunoSEQ yielded junction-only sequences lacking quality scores, so filtering differed. Here immunoSEQ multiplex PCR was the method, and the copy in TCRdb shows in-frame clones only, minus some. V, J and clone size are those of that table, while D and trimming were read from the DNA. Seen here are hundreds of thousands of clones, 76% observed once, and the top ten hold 10% to 15%. What was sequenced was PBMCs. The origin of this receptor is a woman between 40 and 50 years old in good health. Some clones in this sample may be carry-over from other donors' samples.

The CDR3 loop reads CASTVPGTVNTEAFF. The CDR3, as DNA: TGTGCCAGCACTGTCCCCGGGACGGTGAACACTGAAGCTTTCTTT. The chain has TRBV28 and TRBJ1-1; D might be TRBD1 (5 bases). Deletions cut 7 bases from V and 0 bases from J, with 15 bases between. This CDR3 comprises 15 residues. Germline V gene data show CDR1 as MDHEN and CDR2 as SYDVKM.